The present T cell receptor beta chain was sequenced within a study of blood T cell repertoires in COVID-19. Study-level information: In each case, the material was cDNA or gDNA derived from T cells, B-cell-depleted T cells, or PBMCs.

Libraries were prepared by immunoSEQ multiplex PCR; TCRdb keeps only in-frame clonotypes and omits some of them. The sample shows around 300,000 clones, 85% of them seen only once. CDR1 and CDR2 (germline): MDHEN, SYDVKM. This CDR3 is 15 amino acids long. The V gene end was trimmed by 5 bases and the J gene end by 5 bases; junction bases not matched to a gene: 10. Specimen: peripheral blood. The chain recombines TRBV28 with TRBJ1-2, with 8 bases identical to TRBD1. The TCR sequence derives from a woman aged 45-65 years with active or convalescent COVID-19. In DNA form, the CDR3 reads TGTGCCAGCAGTCGATTACAGGGGGTGGGGTATGGCTACACCTTC. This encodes CASSRLQGVGYGYTF.